This TCR beta chain was found in a study of somatic mutations in cytotoxic T cells in rheumatoid arthritis. Study conclusions and caveats: About an eighth of the roughly 60 patients had a largest CD8+ clone above 20% of CD8+ cells. Slight underrepresentation of TRBV07 in rheumatoid arthritis patients was not adjusted for multiple comparisons.

The CDR3 spans 15 residues. The V end was cut by 4 bases, the J end by 0 bases, with 12 bases between. The germline CDR1 and CDR2 sequences are LNHDA and SQIVND (reference sequence). Some clones are missing from TCRdb's copy, which holds only in-frame ones; the method was immunoSEQ multiplex PCR. The data contain 25,000 to 35,000 clones, 82% of them singletons. In regard to this clone: No antigen is known for it.

This TCR was recovered from an adult with rheumatoid arthritis. This sequence joins TRBV19 and TRBJ1-1; no clear D. Sequenced: CD8+ T cells sorted from blood. The CDR3 here is CASSTPRAMNTEAFF. Written as DNA, the CDR3 is TGTGCCAGTAGTACCCCTCGGGCCATGAACACTGAAGCTTTCTTT.